This T cell receptor (beta chain) was sequenced for a study of beta chain features in type 1 diabetes. Overall study context: Patients shared similar age, gender and cell yields with healthy donors.

This clone turned up a few times. Expressed TCRB transcripts were sequenced, since all the RNA that had been isolated was reverse transcribed. Data came from immunoSEQ multiplex PCR; TCRdb stores just in-frame clones and leaves some out. The table includes about 230,000 clones, around 9.6% detected once. CDR1 and CDR2 from the germline V gene are LNHDA and SQIVND (reference sequence). The CDR3 length is 13 residues. The V end was cut by 3 bases, the J end by 4 bases, with 7 bases between. Material for sequencing was naive CD4+ T cells from blood. The chain links TRBV19 to TRBJ1-5; D call uncertain. This TCR derives from a young woman in good health. The CDR3 protein is CASSIVGNQPQHF. The DNA for the CDR3 is TGTGCCAGTAGTATCGTCGGGAATCAGCCCCAGCATTTT. The whole variable domain, remainder taken from reference TRBV19 and TRBJ1-5, is DGGITQSPKYLFRKEGQNVTLSCEQNLNHDAMYWYRQDPGQGLRLIYYSQIVNDFQKGDIAEGYSVSREKKESFPLTVTSAQKNPTAFYLCASSIVGNQPQHFGDGTRLSIL.